The T cell receptor beta chain described here comes from a study of T cell responses to AZD1222 COVID-19 vaccine. The CDR3 loop spans 16 amino acids. V was trimmed by 4 bases and J by 3 bases, leaving 15 bases between them. The germline V gene encodes CDR1 LGHNA and CDR2 YSLEER. Assay: immunoSEQ multiplex PCR; the TCRdb copy retains only in-frame clones and omits some. Altogether 150,000 to 180,000 clones are present, 88% being singletons, with the ten largest covering roughly 2.9%. This clone was seen more than once but under ten times. The antigen remains undetermined. Study-wide findings and caveats: In a largely white British group with more females than males, clonal diversity was possibly underestimated.

The sample consisted of peripheral blood, taken on day 0 of AZD1222 vaccination. This clonotype originated in an adult in good health. V is TRBV4-3 and J is TRBJ1-4; D remains ambiguous. The CDR3 sequence is CASSPGLINSNEKLFF. DNA for the CDR3: TGCGCCAGCAGCCCCGGTCTGATAAATTCTAATGAAAAACTGTTTTTT.